This T cell receptor (beta chain) was identified in a study of blood T cell repertoires in COVID-19. Study-wide background: The study counted Cohort 3 donors as recovered given two negative PCRs, clearance, or symptom resolution.

Across 20 to 25 US areas, participants ranged in age from 18 to 89 years. In the original workflow: It was from reference gene primer amplification that nucleated cell counts were estimated. The table came from immunoSEQ multiplex PCR; TCRdb's copy has only in-frame clones and leaves some out. The DNA gave D and trimming, while V, J and clone size come from that table. The table includes 200,000 to 250,000 clones, roughly 90% detected once. Points on this clone: Other DNA sequences in this specimen translate into the identical CDR3.

V was clipped by 6 bases and J by 5 bases; unmatched bases: 1. From germline, CDR1 is MDHEN and CDR2 SYDVKM. This CDR3 has 12 amino acids. Sequencing was carried out using PBMCs or T cells enriched from blood (not recorded which). The chain uses TRBV28 and TRBJ1-2; TRBD1 matches 9 bases. The receptor's source is a woman aged 50 to 65 in a cohort exposed to, infected with or recovered from COVID-19 (not recorded which). This chain's CDR3 is CASRGTGYGYTF. In DNA form, the CDR3 reads TGTGCCAGCAGAGGGACAGGGTATGGCTACACCTTC.